These 25 T cell receptor beta chains originate from one sample sequenced in a study of blood T cell repertoires in COVID-19. The assay was immunoSEQ multiplex PCR, and TCRdb's table has in-frame clones only and misses some. The repertoire consists of over 60,000 clones, with roughly 90% occurring once and the leading ten covering more than 2.5%. The specimen sequenced was peripheral blood. The receptors here all came from a man aged 65 to 79 with active or convalescent COVID-19.

The chain uses TRBV5-8 and TRBJ2-7; the match to TRBD1 covers 8 bases. The J segment lost 3 bases and the V segment lost 0 bases, leaving 5 bases of the junction unmatched. The CDR3 covers 15 residues. Germline V gene data show CDR1 as SGHTS and CDR2 as YDEGEE. CDR3 amino acids: CASSLAGQGFYEQYF. The DNA for the CDR3 is TGTGCCAGCAGCTTGGCTGGACAGGGCTTCTACGAGCAGTACTTC.

The gene calls are TRBV3-1 (or the pseudogene TRBV3-2) and TRBJ2-1, with no clear D. V was clipped by 4 bases and J by 6 bases, with 16 bases between them. The CDR3 consists of 15 residues. Germline CDR1 is LGHDT and CDR2 is YNNKEL (reference sequence). Here the CDR3 reads CASSLTVSRGNEQFF. The CDR3 DNA follows: TGTGCCAGCAGCCTTACGGTGAGTCGAGGCAATGAGCAGTTCTTC.

The chain uses TRBV12-3 or TRBV12-4 and TRBJ2-4; no clear D. This CDR3 region has 13 residues. Deletions cut 3 bases from V and 2 bases from J, with 5 bases between. The CDR3 DNA sequence: TGTGCCAGCAGTTTCGTCTCCAAAAACATTCAGTACTTC. Encoded protein: CASSFVSKNIQYF.

The chain uses TRBV6-6 and TRBJ1-2; maybe TRBD1 (6 bases). The CDR3 spans 13 residues. Per the germline V gene, CDR1 is MNHNY and CDR2 is SVGAGI (reference sequence). V was shortened by 6 bases and J by 2 bases, with 10 bases between the two germline ends. CDR3 residues: CASRYRENYGYTF. DNA for the CDR3: TGTGCCAGCAGGTACAGGGAGAACTATGGCTACACCTTC.

The chain combines TRBV2 with TRBJ1-2; a weak D match, TRBD1 (5 bases). Trimming removed 5 bases at V and 8 bases at J, with 18 bases between. The CDR3 extends over 14 amino acids. Germline values: CDR1 SNHLY, CDR2 FYNNEI. The CDR3 nucleotides are TGTGCCAGCAGTTCCTTTGACCGGGGGGACGGCTACACCTTC. It specifies CASSSFDRGDGYTF.

The rearrangement links TRBV7-9 to TRBJ1-1; D unclear. The germline gives CDR1 SEHNR, CDR2 FQNEAQ (reference sequence). This CDR3 is 12 amino acids long. V was shortened by 5 bases and J by 6 bases, with 10 bases between the two germline ends. For the CDR3, the DNA is TGTGCCAGCAGCGATCGGACTTCTGAAGCTTTCTTT. Residues: CASSDRTSEAFF.

CDR3 amino acids: CASSLESPSPGGYTF. The DNA for the CDR3 is TGTGCCAGCAGCTTAGAGTCCCCATCACCCGGTGGCTACACCTTC. This rearrangement joins TRBV7-9 to TRBJ1-2; no definite D call. Germline loops: CDR1 SEHNR, CDR2 FQNEAQ (reference sequence). The germline V and J ends were trimmed by 1 base and 7 bases, with 16 bases remaining between them. This CDR3 has 15 amino acids.

The chain uses TRBV7-2 and TRBJ1-2; weak D call: TRBD1 (6 bases). The CDR3 totals 14 residues. CDR1 and CDR2 (germline): SGHTA, FQGNSA. Trimming removed 2 bases from V and 5 bases from J, with 12 bases in between. The CDR3 reads CASSLYRTAYGYTF. Written as DNA, the CDR3 is TGTGCCAGCAGCTTATACCGGACAGCGTATGGCTACACCTTC.

This rearrangement joins TRBV19 to TRBJ1-4; TRBD1 is a possible D gene (6 bases). This CDR3 has 14 residues. V was trimmed by 1 base and J by 7 bases, leaving 10 bases between them. The germline CDR1 and CDR2 sequences are LNHDA and SQIVND (reference sequence). The CDR3, as DNA: TGTGCCAGTAGTATAGGGGGGGGCAGTGAAAAACTGTTTTTT. Its protein is CASSIGGGSEKLFF. The whole variable domain, remainder taken from reference TRBV19 and TRBJ1-4, is DGGITQSPKYLFRKEGQNVTLSCEQNLNHDAMYWYRQDPGQGLRLIYYSQIVNDFQKGDIAEGYSVSREKKESFPLTVTSAQKNPTAFYLCASSIGGGSEKLFFGSGTQLSVL.

CDR3: CATSRDRFEQFF. DNA of the CDR3: TGTGCCACCAGCAGAGATCGGTTTGAGCAGTTCTTC. V gene TRBV15 combines with J gene TRBJ2-1; D is unresolved. The CDR3 is made up of 12 amino acids. CDR1 and CDR2 from the germline V gene are LNHNV and YYDKDF (reference sequence). Trimming left V 0 bases short and J 9 bases short, with 6 bases between.

The V call is TRBV7-3, the J call TRBJ2-1, with TRBD2 identical over 7 bases. This CDR3 has 14 amino acids. The ends lost 0 bases at V and 5 bases at J; junction bases unmatched: 1. The germline V gene has CDR1 SGHTA and CDR2 FQGTGA. Here the CDR3 DNA reads TGTGCCAGCAGCTTAACGGGAGGGGACAATGAGCAGTTCTTC. Translated, it gives CASSLTGGDNEQFF. Using reference TRBV7-3 and TRBJ2-1 for the parts outside the CDR3, the full variable domain is GAGVSQTPSNKVTEKGKYVELRCDPISGHTALYWYRQSLGQGPEFLIYFQGTGAADDSGLPNDRFFAVRPEGSVSTLKIQRTERGDSAVYLCASSLTGGDNEQFFGPGTRLTVL.

The V gene is TRBV3-1 (or the pseudogene TRBV3-2), the J gene TRBJ2-3, with 9 bases lining up with TRBD2. In germline, CDR1 is LGHDT, CDR2 YNNKEL (reference sequence). Trimming removed 1 base from V and 6 bases from J; junction bases left unmatched: 5. The CDR3 has 15 residues. Here the CDR3 DNA reads TGTGCCAGCAGCCAAGGAGGGACTAGCTTTGATACGCAGTATTTT. Translating gives CASSQGGTSFDTQYF.

This sequence joins TRBV30 and TRBJ2-5; D perhaps matches TRBD1 (6 bases). The germline V gene has CDR1 GTSNPN and CDR2 SVGIG (reference sequence). The CDR3 sequence is 13 residues long. V was trimmed by 3 bases and J by 7 bases, leaving 15 bases between them. CDR3: CAWRSRGSRTQYF. The DNA for the CDR3 is TGTGCCTGGAGATCCAGGGGAAGTCGGACCCAGTACTTC.

V usage is TRBV5-8 and J usage is TRBJ1-1, with TRBD1 as a possible D gene (5 bases). V dropped 2 bases and J dropped 4 bases, with 15 bases sitting between them. Germline V gives CDR1 SGHTS, CDR2 YDEGEE. This CDR3 spans 15 amino acids. CDR3 bases: TGTGCCAGCAGCTTAAGACAGCTTAGGGGCACTGAAGCTTTCTTT. Protein sequence: CASSLRQLRGTEAFF.

V and J are TRBV28 and TRBJ2-7, with 8 positions matching TRBD2. The CDR3 length is 15 residues. Germline V lookup: CDR1 MDHEN, CDR2 SYDVKM. After removal of 5 bases from V and 4 bases from J, the junction contained 10 bases not matched to a gene. The CDR3 nucleotides read TGTGCCAGCAGTCCACCCGGCGGGGGGAGGTACGAGCAGTACTTC. This translates into CASSPPGGGRYEQYF.

This chain connects TRBV12-3 or TRBV12-4 to TRBJ1-1; 8 positions agree with TRBD1. V gave up 8 bases and J gave up 6 bases; unmatched junction bases: 5. The CDR3 totals 12 residues. CDR3: CASGRQGPEAFF. The DNA of the CDR3 is TGTGCCAGCGGTCGACAGGGGCCTGAAGCTTTCTTT.

This clone was seen a single time. The V gene is TRBV27, the J gene TRBJ2-7; 11 bases agree with TRBD2. Germline values: CDR1 MNHEY, CDR2 SMNVEV (reference sequence). The CDR3 extends over 14 amino acids. The junction had 10 bases not matched to a gene; V was cut back by 10 bases and J by 5 bases. The CDR3 DNA reads as TGTGCCACACAGCTTAGCGGGGGGGCCAACGAGCAGTACTTC. Its protein is CATQLSGGANEQYF.

The rearrangement joins TRBV4-2 to TRBJ1-2; no definite D call. Germline V gene lookup returns CDR1 LGHNA and CDR2 YNFKEQ. The CDR3 is 14 residues long. V shed 6 bases and J shed 0 bases, with 11 bases lying between them. CDR3 in DNA: TGTGCCAGCAGGCTGGCGGGGTCTAACTATGGCTACACCTTC. It encodes CASRLAGSNYGYTF.

The gene calls are TRBV10-1 and TRBJ2-3, with D perhaps matching TRBD2 (5 bases). This CDR3 comprises 13 residues. Trimming took off 8 bases at V and 1 base at J, with 10 bases between the two ends. Germline values: CDR1 WNHNN, CDR2 SYGVQD (reference sequence). The CDR3 reads CASGISGTDTQYF. Here the CDR3 DNA reads TGCGCCAGCGGTATTAGCGGCACAGATACGCAGTATTTT.

The rearrangement uses TRBV29-1 and TRBJ1-2; D remains unclear. V shed 1 base and J shed 6 bases, with 6 bases lying between them. Germline CDR1 and CDR2: SQVTM and ANQGSEA. CDR3 length: 11 amino acids. DNA of the CDR3: TGCAGCGTTGAAGGACTTGATGGCTACACCTTC. As protein: CSVEGLDGYTF.

The rearrangement joins TRBV7-9 to TRBJ1-1, with D unclear. Between the trimmed V and J ends, which lost 5 bases and 5 bases, there was a span of 15 bases. The CDR3 loop spans 14 amino acids. Per germline, CDR1 SEHNR and CDR2 FQNEAQ (reference sequence). CDR3 DNA: TGTGCCAGCAGCCTGCGCGGAAAAGAGACTGAAGCTTTCTTT. It specifies CASSLRGKETEAFF.

The rearrangement links TRBV6-5 to TRBJ2-3, with D perhaps TRBD1 (6 bases). The CDR3 is 14 amino acids. From germline, CDR1 is MNHEY and CDR2 SVGAGI. V was shortened by 7 bases and J by 4 bases, with 15 bases between the two germline ends. This CDR3 reads CASNQNRVADTQYF. The CDR3 DNA reads as TGTGCCAGCAACCAGAACAGGGTGGCAGATACGCAGTATTTT.

The chain carries TRBV29-1 and TRBJ1-3; the D is unclear. Germline CDR1 reads SQVTM; CDR2 reads ANQGSEA. The CDR3 runs to 13 residues. V lost 4 bases and J 0 bases, leaving 7 bases between the germline ends. The CDR3 sequence: CSVGGNSGNTIYF. The CDR3 region has the DNA TGCAGCGTTGGCGGCAACTCTGGAAACACCATATATTTT. The whole variable domain, filled in from reference TRBV29-1 and TRBJ1-3, reads SAVISQKPSRDICQRGTSLTIQCQVDSQVTMMFWYRQQPGQSLTLIATANQGSEATYESGFVIDKFPISRPNLTFSTLTVSNMSPEDSSIYLCSVGGNSGNTIYFGEGSWLTVV.

This clone was counted a few times. The J gene is TRBJ2-3, the V gene TRBV19, with TRBD1 identical over 7 bases. This CDR3 has 15 residues. Germline CDR1 LNHDA, CDR2 SQIVND (reference sequence). V lost 6 bases and J lost 1; bases outside the gene matches: 7. The CDR3 sequence: CASRNRGRGTDTQYF. The DNA of the CDR3 is TGTGCCAGTAGGAACAGGGGACGCGGCACAGATACGCAGTATTTT.

CDR3 in DNA: TGTGCCAGCAGCCCGGGACTAGCGGGAGTTACCGGGGAGCTGTTTTTT. Translating it yields CASSPGLAGVTGELFF. The chain is built from TRBV11-3 and TRBJ2-2; the match to TRBD2 covers 14 bases. Germline lookup yields CDR1 SGHNT and CDR2 YENEEA. V lost 5 bases, J lost 5 bases, and 4 bases stayed unmatched. This CDR3 spans 16 amino acids.